These 22 T cell receptor beta chains were all obtained from the same sample, sequenced in a study of blood T cells in healthy people across ages. Through a sample-barcoded 5' primer and a J-beta primer mix, a second PCR was run for roughly 7 to 12 cycles. In TCRdb, the 5' RACE reads were re-called with MiXCR into one record per CDR3 protein. In the table there are roughly 800,000 distinct CDR3 sequences, around 34% of which are singletons. The sequencing sample was made of blood. These receptors originate from a young man in good health.

This clonotype was observed a few times. The chain couples TRBV9 to TRBJ1-2; D is undetermined. Germline CDR1 SGDLS, CDR2 YYNGEE. This CDR3 region has 14 residues. The V end lost 4 bases, the J end lost 2 bases, and 12 bases lay between the germline ends. The CDR3 sequence is CASSPATPNYGYTF. Here the CDR3 DNA reads TGTGCCAGCAGCCCAGCGACACCGAACTATGGCTACACCTTC.

This clonotype turned up a few times. Here the CDR3 reads CSARGGGIVETQYF. The CDR3 DNA reads TGCAGTGCTAGAGGCGGGGGGATCGTAGAGACCCAGTACTTC. The rearrangement links TRBV20-1 to TRBJ2-5, with 8 nucleotides matching TRBD2. This CDR3 is built from 14 residues. J gave up 4 bases and V 1 base, and 5 bases lay outside the gene matches. Germline-derived CDR1 and CDR2 are DFQATT and SNEGSKA (reference sequence).

This clonotype was found a few times. The chain is built from TRBV7-9 and TRBJ1-6; TRBD1 aligns across 10 bases. The CDR3 covers 15 residues. The V gene end was trimmed by 5 bases and the J gene end by 9 bases; junction bases not matched to a gene: 7. Per the germline V gene, CDR1 is SEHNR and CDR2 is FQNEAQ (reference sequence). In nucleotides, the CDR3 is TGTGCCAGCAGCCTTGGACAGGGGGAAATTTCACCCCTCCACTTT. This sequence encodes CASSLGQGEISPLHF.

About this clonotype: This may come from a read error, since a much larger clone is one base off. V gene TRBV12-3 or TRBV12-4 combines with J gene TRBJ1-2, with TRBD1 identical over 7 bases. This CDR3 has 14 residues. The DNA of the CDR3 is TGTGCCGGCAGTTCGCGACAGGGACTCGATGGCTACACCTTC. Its protein product is CAGSSRQGLDGYTF.

This clonotype was detected only a few times. This chain connects TRBV15 to TRBJ1-5; no definite D call. CDR1 is LNHNV and CDR2 is YYDKDF in the germline V gene (reference sequence). V gave up 7 bases and J gave up 6 bases, with 16 bases separating them. This CDR3 spans 14 amino acids. The CDR3 sequence is CATTSRPGGQPQHF. Here the CDR3 DNA reads TGTGCCACCACCTCCCGCCCGGGTGGTCAGCCCCAGCATTTT.

The V gene is TRBV4-2, the J gene TRBJ1-1, with 8 positions matching TRBD1. The CDR3 contains 15 residues. J gave up 4 bases and V 2 bases, and 6 bases lay outside the gene matches. Germline assignment: CDR1 LGHNA and CDR2 YNFKEQ. The CDR3 spells CASSQPGQVSTEAFF. For the CDR3, the DNA is TGTGCCAGCAGCCAACCGGGACAGGTGAGCACTGAAGCTTTCTTT.

The chain recombines TRBV7-9 with TRBJ2-7, with D unresolved. V lost 5 bases, J lost 7 bases, and 12 bases lay in between. This CDR3 region has 12 residues. Germline lookup yields CDR1 SEHNR and CDR2 FQNEAQ (reference sequence). The CDR3 reads CASSALDNEQYF. The CDR3 bases are TGTGCCAGCAGCGCCCTTGACAATGAGCAGTACTTC.

The chain combines TRBV5-5 with TRBJ1-2; TRBD1 aligns across 10 bases. V shed 4 bases, J shed 5 bases, and the junction held 5 bases outside the gene matches. Germline CDR1 is SGHKS and CDR2 is YYEKEE (reference sequence). The CDR3 is 14 residues long. CDR3 protein: CASSRDRGWYGYTF. The CDR3 bases are TGTGCCAGCAGCCGGGACAGGGGATGGTATGGCTACACCTTC.

This clonotype was counted many times. The chain links TRBV10-3 to TRBJ2-1; 7 bases fit TRBD2. Germline V gene data show CDR1 as ENHRY and CDR2 as SYGVKD. Germline trimming cut 10 bases from V and 4 bases from J; bases unmatched to any gene: 7. The CDR3 spans 13 residues. The CDR3 loop reads CATGAGVYNEQFF. DNA of the CDR3: TGTGCCACCGGGGCGGGGGTATACAATGAGCAGTTCTTC.

The chain combines TRBV20-1 with TRBJ2-3, with 8 bases aligning to TRBD1. V gave up 3 bases and J gave up 4 bases; unmatched junction bases: 9. The CDR3 runs to 15 residues. Germline CDR1 reads DFQATT; CDR2 reads SNEGSKA (reference sequence). CDR3 protein: CSASGPGGSSDTQYF. CDR3 sequence (DNA): TGCAGTGCTAGTGGGCCAGGGGGCTCCTCAGATACGCAGTATTTT.

V usage is TRBV5-1 and J usage is TRBJ2-5; TRBD2 aligns across 8 bases. Trimming took 4 bases from V and 11 from J; bases not matched to a gene: 13. Germline lookup yields CDR1 SGHRS and CDR2 YFSETQ. This CDR3 is built from 14 residues. The CDR3 here is CASSPGREGGEQYF. In DNA form, the CDR3 reads TGCGCCAGCAGCCCCGGGAGGGAAGGAGGTGAGCAGTACTTC. Together with reference TRBV5-1 and TRBJ2-5, the CDR3 gives the full variable domain: KAGVTQTPRYLIKTRGQQVTLSCSPISGHRSVSWYQQTPGQGLQFLFEYFSETQRNKGNFPGRFSGRQFSNSRSEMNVSTLELGDSALYLCASSPGREGGEQYFGPGTRLLVL.

This clonotype has only a few counts. The chain carries TRBV12-3 or TRBV12-4 and TRBJ1-5, with a possible D match to TRBD1 (6 bases). The CDR3 runs to 14 residues. V was trimmed by 6 bases and J by 7 bases, leaving 16 bases between them. The CDR3 is CASRGAGVGQPQHF. In DNA form, the CDR3 reads TGTGCCAGCAGGGGGGCGGGGGTAGGCCAGCCCCAGCATTTT.

The chain has TRBV4-3 and TRBJ1-1, with unresolved D. V was pared by 5 bases and J by 0 bases, with 10 bases between. Germline V gene sequence: CDR1 LGHNA, CDR2 YSLEER. The CDR3 sequence is 14 residues long. CDR3 region: CASSISNVNTEAFF. DNA of the CDR3: TGCGCCAGCAGCATATCAAATGTGAACACTGAAGCTTTCTTT.

This clonotype was seen once. A junction boundary mismatches the germline segment, possibly from a read error. The chain links TRBV9 to TRBJ1-2; D is possibly TRBD1 (5 bases). Germline V gives CDR1 SGDLS, CDR2 YYNGEE. The CDR3 consists of 14 residues. CDR3 sequence reads: CTSSVGGTNYGYTF. CDR3 nucleotide sequence: TGTACCAGCAGCGTGGGGGGAACTAACTATGGCTACACCTTC. The full variable domain, with the rest looked up from reference TRBV9 and TRBJ1-2, is DSGVTQTPKHLITATGQRVTLRCSPRSGDLSVYWYQQSLDQGLQFLIQYYNGEERAKGNILERFSAQQFPDLHSELNLSSLELGDSALYFCTSSVGGTNYGYTFGSGTRLTVV.

The sample holds a few counts of this clonotype. The V gene is TRBV9, the J gene TRBJ1-5; D remains ambiguous. Germline CDR1 and CDR2: SGDLS and YYNGEE. The germline V and J ends were trimmed by 0 bases and 3 bases, with 7 bases remaining between them. This CDR3 has 14 amino acids. CDR3 DNA: TGTGCCAGCAGCGTAGAGGATGACAATCAGCCCCAGCATTTT. This gives the protein CASSVEDDNQPQHF.

This clonotype was detected a few times. The CDR3 nucleotides read TGTGCCAGCAGCGTAGGGGCAGAACAAGAGACCCAGTACTTC. Translation: CASSVGAEQETQYF. The chain combines TRBV7-9 with TRBJ2-5, with a possible D match to TRBD1 (5 bases). Trimming shortened V by 5 bases and J by 2 bases, and 12 bases separated the two germline ends. Germline CDR1 SEHNR, CDR2 FQNEAQ (reference sequence). This CDR3 contains 14 residues.

This clonotype was seen a few times. This chain joins TRBV28 and TRBJ2-5; 10 bases are shared with TRBD2. CDR3 length equals 15 residues. Germline-derived CDR1 and CDR2 are MDHEN and SYDVKM. With V trimmed by 5 bases and J by 7 bases, 10 bases remained unmatched. In nucleotides, the CDR3 is TGTGCCAGCAGTCCTAGCGGGGGCCGACCAGGGACCCAGTACTTC. It specifies CASSPSGGRPGTQYF. The full variable domain, with the rest looked up from reference TRBV28 and TRBJ2-5, is DVKVTQSSRYLVKRTGEKVFLECVQDMDHENMFWYRQDPGLGLRLIYFSYDVKMKEKGDIPEGYSVSREKKERFSLILESASTNQTSMYLCASSPSGGRPGTQYFGPGTRLLVL.

The chain combines TRBV7-2 with TRBJ2-3; D is ambiguous. This CDR3 has 14 residues. V was trimmed by 1 base and J by 2 bases, leaving 7 bases between them. The germline CDR1 and CDR2 sequences are SGHTA and FQGNSA. CDR3 nucleotide sequence: TGTGCCAGCAGCTTAGGGCCATTCACAGATACGCAGTATTTT. Its protein is CASSLGPFTDTQYF.

This rearrangement joins TRBV6-2 or TRBV6-3 to TRBJ2-3, with D possibly being TRBD1 (5 bases). V was shortened by 6 bases and J by 8 bases, with 18 bases between the two germline ends. Germline V gene data show CDR1 as MNHEY and CDR2 as SVGEGT. The CDR3 spans 14 residues. DNA for the CDR3: TGTGCCAGCAGCGCACTCGGCGGAAGGGGTACGCAGTATTTT. Translation: CASSALGGRGTQYF.

V and J are TRBV7-9 and TRBJ2-1; 8 bases fit TRBD2. The germline V gene has CDR1 SEHNR and CDR2 FQNEAQ (reference sequence). The CDR3 extends over 17 amino acids. CDR3 DNA sequence: TGTGCGGGGGACCCGACTAGCGAAGGAGGGGTCTACAATGAGCAGTTCTTC. This encodes CAGDPTSEGGVYNEQFF.

This clonotype turned up a few times. The genes are TRBV10-3 and TRBJ2-3, with D uncertain. This CDR3 is built from 13 residues. CDR1 and CDR2 from the germline V gene are ENHRY and SYGVKD. V lost 4 bases to trimming and J lost 6 bases, with 11 bases between them. The CDR3 is CAISVLPTDTQYF. CDR3 bases: TGTGCCATCAGTGTACTCCCCACGGATACGCAGTATTTT.

The table lists this clonotype with many counts. The chain employs TRBV7-2 and TRBJ2-1; 8 nucleotides agree with TRBD1. V shed 6 bases and J 0 bases; nucleotides not matched to a gene: 22. The length of the CDR3 is 21 residues. CDR1 is SGHTA, CDR2 FQGNSA, per germline. The chain's CDR3 is CASSRVRQGAFGEDSYNEQFF. DNA of the CDR3: TGTGCCAGCAGTCGTGTCAGGCAGGGGGCATTCGGGGAGGACTCCTACAATGAGCAGTTCTTC.